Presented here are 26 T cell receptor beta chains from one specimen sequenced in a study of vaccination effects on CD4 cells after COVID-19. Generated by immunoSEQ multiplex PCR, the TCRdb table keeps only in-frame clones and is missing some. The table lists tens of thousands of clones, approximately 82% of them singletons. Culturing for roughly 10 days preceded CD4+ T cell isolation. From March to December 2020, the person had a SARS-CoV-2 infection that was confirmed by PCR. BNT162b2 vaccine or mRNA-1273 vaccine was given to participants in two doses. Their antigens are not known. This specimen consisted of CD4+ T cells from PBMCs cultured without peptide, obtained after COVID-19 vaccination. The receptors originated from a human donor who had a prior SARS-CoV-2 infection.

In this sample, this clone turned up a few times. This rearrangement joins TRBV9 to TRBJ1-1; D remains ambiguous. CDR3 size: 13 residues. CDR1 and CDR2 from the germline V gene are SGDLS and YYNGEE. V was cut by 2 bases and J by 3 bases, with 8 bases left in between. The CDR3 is CASSVWQYTEAFF. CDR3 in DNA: TGTGCCAGCAGCGTGTGGCAGTACACTGAAGCTTTCTTT.

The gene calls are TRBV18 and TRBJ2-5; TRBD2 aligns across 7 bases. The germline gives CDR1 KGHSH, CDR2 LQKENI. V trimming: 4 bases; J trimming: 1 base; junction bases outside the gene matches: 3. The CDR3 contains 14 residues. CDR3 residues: CASSLRTSQETQYF. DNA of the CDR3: TGTGCCAGCTCACTACGGACTAGCCAAGAGACCCAGTACTTC.

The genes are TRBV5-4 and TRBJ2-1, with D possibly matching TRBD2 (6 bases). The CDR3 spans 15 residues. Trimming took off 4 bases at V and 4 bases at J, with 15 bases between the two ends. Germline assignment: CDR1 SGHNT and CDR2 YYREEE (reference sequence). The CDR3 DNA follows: TGTGCCAGCAGCCTTGGACTAATGGATTACAATGAGCAGTTCTTC. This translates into CASSLGLMDYNEQFF.

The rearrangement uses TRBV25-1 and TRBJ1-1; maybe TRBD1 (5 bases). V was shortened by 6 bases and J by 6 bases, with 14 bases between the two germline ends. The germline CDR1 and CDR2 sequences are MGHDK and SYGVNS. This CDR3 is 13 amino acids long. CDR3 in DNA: TGTGCCAGCAGGGGGATGCAGGGCGCTGAAGCTTTCTTT. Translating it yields CASRGMQGAEAFF. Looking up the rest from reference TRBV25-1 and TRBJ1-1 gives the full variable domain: EADIYQTPRYLVIGTGKKITLECSQTMGHDKMYWYQQDPGMELHLIHYSYGVNSTEKGDLSSESTVSRIRTEHFPLTLESARPSHTSQYLCASRGMQGAEAFFGQGTRLTVV.

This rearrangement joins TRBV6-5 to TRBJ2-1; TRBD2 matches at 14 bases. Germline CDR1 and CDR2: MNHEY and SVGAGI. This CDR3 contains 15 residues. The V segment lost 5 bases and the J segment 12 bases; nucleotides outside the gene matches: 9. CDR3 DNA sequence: TGTGCCAGCAGTCGACCGGGACTAGCGGGGGAAGGGCAGTTCTTC. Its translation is CASSRPGLAGEGQFF.

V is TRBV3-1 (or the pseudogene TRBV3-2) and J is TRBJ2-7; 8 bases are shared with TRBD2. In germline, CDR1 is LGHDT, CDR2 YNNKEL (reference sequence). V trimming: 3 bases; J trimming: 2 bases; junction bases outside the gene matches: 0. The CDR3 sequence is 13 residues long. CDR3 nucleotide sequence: TGTGCCAGCAGCCAGGGACTAGCCTACGAGCAGTACTTC. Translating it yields CASSQGLAYEQYF.

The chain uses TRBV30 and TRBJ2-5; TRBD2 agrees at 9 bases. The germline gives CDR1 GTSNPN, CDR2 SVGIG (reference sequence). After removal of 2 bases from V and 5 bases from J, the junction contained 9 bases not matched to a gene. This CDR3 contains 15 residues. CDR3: CAWSFGRGGDETQYF. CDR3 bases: TGTGCCTGGAGTTTCGGGCGGGGGGGCGACGAGACCCAGTACTTC.

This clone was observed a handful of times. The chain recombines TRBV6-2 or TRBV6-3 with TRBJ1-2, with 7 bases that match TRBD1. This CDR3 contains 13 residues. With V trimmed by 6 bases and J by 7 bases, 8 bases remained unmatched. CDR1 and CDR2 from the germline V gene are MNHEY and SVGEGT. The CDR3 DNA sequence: TGTGCCAGCAGCCATGGGACAGTTTCTGGCTACACCTTC. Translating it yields CASSHGTVSGYTF.

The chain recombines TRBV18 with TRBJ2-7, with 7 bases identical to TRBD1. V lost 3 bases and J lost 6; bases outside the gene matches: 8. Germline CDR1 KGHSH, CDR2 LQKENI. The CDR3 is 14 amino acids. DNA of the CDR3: TGTGCCAGCTCACCGCTCGACAGGGATGCCGAGCAGTACTTC. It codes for CASSPLDRDAEQYF.

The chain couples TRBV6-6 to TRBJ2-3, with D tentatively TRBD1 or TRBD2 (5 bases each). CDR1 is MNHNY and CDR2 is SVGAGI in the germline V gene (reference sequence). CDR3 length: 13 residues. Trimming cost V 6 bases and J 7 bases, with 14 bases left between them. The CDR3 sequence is CASSPLGGNTQYF. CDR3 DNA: TGTGCCAGCAGCCCCCTTGGGGGAAATACGCAGTATTTT.

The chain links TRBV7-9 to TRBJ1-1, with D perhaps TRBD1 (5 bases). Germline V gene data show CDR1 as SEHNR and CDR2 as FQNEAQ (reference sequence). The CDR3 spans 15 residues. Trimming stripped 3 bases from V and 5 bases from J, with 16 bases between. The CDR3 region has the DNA TGTGCCAGCAGCTTTTGGGGCGGGAGGAGGACTGAAGCTTTCTTT. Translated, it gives CASSFWGGRRTEAFF.

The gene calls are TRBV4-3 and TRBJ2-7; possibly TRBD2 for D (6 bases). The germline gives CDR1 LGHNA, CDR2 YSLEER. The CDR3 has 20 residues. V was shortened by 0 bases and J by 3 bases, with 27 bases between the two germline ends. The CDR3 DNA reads TGCGCCAGCAGCCAAGAGATTTTGGCGGGATCTAGGCCCGGAAGCTACGAGCAGTACTTC. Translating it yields CASSQEILAGSRPGSYEQYF.

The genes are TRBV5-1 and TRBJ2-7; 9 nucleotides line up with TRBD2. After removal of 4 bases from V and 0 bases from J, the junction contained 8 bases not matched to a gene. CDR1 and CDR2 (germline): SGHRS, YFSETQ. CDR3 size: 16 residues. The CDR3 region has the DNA TGCGCCAGCAGCCCCGATAGCGGGGGTAGCTCCTACGAGCAGTACTTC. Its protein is CASSPDSGGSSYEQYF. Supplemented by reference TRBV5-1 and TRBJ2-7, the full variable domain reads KAGVTQTPRYLIKTRGQQVTLSCSPISGHRSVSWYQQTPGQGLQFLFEYFSETQRNKGNFPGRFSGRQFSNSRSEMNVSTLELGDSALYLCASSPDSGGSSYEQYFGPGTRLTVT.

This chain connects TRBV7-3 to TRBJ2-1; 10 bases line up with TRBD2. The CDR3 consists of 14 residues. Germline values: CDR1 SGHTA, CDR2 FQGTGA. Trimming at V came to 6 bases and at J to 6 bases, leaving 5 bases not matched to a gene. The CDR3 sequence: CASRISGGANEQFF. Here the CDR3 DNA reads TGTGCCAGCAGGATCAGCGGGGGGGCCAATGAGCAGTTCTTC.

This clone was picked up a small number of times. The CDR3 DNA follows: TGTGCCAGCAGCCCCGGGACAGGTCAGGGTACGCAGTATTTT. Amino acids: CASSPGTGQGTQYF. The chain has TRBV14 and TRBJ2-3, with 8 bases matching TRBD1. The CDR3 is made up of 14 amino acids. Germline CDR1 and CDR2: SGHDN and FVKESK. V shed 4 bases, J shed 8 bases, and the junction held 8 bases outside the gene matches.

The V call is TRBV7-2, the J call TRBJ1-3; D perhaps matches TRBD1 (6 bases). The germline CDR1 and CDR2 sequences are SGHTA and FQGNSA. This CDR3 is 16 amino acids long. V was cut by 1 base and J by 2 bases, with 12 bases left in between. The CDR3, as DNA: TGTGCCAGCAGCTTAGGACAGGCCGGGGCTGGAAACACCATATATTTT. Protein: CASSLGQAGAGNTIYF.

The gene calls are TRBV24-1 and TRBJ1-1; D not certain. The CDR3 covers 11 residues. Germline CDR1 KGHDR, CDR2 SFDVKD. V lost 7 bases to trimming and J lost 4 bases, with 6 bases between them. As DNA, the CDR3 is TGTGCCACCAGAGGTGGCACTGAAGCTTTCTTT. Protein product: CATRGGTEAFF.

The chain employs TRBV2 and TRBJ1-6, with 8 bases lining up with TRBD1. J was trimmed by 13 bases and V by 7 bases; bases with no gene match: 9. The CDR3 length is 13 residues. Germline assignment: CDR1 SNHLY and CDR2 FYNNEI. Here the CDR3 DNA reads TGTGCCAGCAACAGACAGGGGACGCTTCCCCTCCACTTT. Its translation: CASNRQGTLPLHF.

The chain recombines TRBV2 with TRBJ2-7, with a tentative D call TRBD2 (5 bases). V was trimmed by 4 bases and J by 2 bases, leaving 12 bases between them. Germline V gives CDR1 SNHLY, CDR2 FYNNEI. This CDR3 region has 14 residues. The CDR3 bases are TGTGCCAGCAGTGGACGACGGGAAACCTACGAGCAGTACTTC. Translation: CASSGRRETYEQYF.

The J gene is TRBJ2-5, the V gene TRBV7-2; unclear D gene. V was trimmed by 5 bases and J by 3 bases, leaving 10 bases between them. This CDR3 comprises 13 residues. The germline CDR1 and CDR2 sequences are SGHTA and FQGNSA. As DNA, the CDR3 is TGTGCCAGCAGCCGCGGCCGTGAAGAGACCCAGTACTTC. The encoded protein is CASSRGREETQYF.

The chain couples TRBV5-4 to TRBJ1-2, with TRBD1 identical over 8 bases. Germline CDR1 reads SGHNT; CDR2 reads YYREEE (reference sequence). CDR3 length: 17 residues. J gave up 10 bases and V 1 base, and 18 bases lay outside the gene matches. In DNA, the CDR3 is TGTGCCAGCAGCTTGATCCAAATACCAGGGGGCCCGTCTGACTACACCTTC. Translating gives CASSLIQIPGGPSDYTF.

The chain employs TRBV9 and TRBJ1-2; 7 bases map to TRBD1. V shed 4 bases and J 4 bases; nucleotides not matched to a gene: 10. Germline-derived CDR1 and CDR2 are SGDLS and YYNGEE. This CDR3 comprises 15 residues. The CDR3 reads CASSRRGGGGYGYTF. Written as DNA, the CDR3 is TGTGCCAGCAGCCGACGAGGAGGGGGCGGCTATGGCTACACCTTC.

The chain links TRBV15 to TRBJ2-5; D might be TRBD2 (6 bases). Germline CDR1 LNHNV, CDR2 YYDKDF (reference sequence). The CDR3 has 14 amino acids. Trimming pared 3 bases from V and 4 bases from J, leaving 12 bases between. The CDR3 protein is CATSRPGGGETQYF. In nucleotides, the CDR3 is TGTGCCACCAGCAGGCCCGGGGGTGGAGAGACCCAGTACTTC.

CDR3 sequence reads: CASNSPGETQYF. CDR3 coding DNA: TGTGCCAGCAACTCCCCGGGAGAGACCCAGTACTTC. The rearrangement links TRBV6-5 to TRBJ2-5; D call uncertain. Germline CDR1 and CDR2: MNHEY and SVGAGI. Trimming cost V 7 bases and J 4 bases, with 10 bases left between them. The CDR3 is 12 residues long.

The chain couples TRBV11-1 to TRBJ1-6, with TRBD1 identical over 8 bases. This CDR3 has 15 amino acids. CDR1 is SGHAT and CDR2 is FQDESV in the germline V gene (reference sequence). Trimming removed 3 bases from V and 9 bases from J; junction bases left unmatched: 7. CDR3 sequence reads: CASSFLQGASSPLHF. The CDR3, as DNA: TGTGCCAGCAGCTTCCTTCAGGGGGCGTCTTCACCCCTCCACTTT.

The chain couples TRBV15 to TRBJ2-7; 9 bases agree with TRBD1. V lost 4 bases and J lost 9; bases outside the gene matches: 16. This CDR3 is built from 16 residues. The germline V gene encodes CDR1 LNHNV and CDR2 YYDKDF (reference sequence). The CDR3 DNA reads TGTGCCACCAGCATTCCCCGAGGGACAGGGCGTTCGGGGCAGTACTTC. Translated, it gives CATSIPRGTGRSGQYF.